This TCR beta chain stems from a study of lymphopenia after photon versus proton radiotherapy. Here immunoSEQ multiplex PCR was the method, and the copy in TCRdb shows in-frame clones only, minus some. This table holds 150,000 to 200,000 clones, approximately 91% found once. Germline CDR1 is SNHLY and CDR2 is FYNNEI. V shed 10 bases, J shed 3 bases, and the junction held 7 bases outside the gene matches. This CDR3 is built from 14 residues. Sequencing was performed on peripheral blood, taken from a patient treated with photon-based radiotherapy. The sequence derives from a man aged 50 to 60 with gastric cancer. This chain uses TRBV2 with TRBJ1-2; 11 bases align to TRBD1. The chain's CDR3 is CATTRDRGDYGYTF. The DNA of the CDR3 is TGTGCCACGACCCGGGACAGGGGGGACTATGGCTACACCTTC. The variable domain in full, with the rest retrieved from reference TRBV2 and TRBJ1-2, is EPEVTQTPSHQVTQMGQEVILRCVPISNHLYFYWYRQILGQKVEFLVSFYNNEISEKSEIFDDQFSVERPDGSNFTLKIRSTKLEDSAMYFCATTRDRGDYGYTFGSGTRLTVV.